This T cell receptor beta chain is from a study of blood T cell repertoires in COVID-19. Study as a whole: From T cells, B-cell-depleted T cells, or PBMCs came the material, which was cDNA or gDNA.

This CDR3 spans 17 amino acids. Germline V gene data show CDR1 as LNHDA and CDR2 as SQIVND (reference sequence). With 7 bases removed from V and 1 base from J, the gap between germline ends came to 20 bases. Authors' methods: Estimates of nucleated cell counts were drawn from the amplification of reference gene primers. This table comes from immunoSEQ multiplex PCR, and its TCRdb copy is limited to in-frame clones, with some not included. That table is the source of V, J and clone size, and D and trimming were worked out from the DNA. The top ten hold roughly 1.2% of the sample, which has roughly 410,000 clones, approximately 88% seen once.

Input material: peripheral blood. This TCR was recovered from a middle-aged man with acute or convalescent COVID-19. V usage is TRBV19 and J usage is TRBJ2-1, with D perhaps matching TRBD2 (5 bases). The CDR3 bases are TGTGCCAGTACTCAAGGGAGCCCATGGGGATCCTACAATGAGCAGTTCTTC. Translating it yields CASTQGSPWGSYNEQFF.